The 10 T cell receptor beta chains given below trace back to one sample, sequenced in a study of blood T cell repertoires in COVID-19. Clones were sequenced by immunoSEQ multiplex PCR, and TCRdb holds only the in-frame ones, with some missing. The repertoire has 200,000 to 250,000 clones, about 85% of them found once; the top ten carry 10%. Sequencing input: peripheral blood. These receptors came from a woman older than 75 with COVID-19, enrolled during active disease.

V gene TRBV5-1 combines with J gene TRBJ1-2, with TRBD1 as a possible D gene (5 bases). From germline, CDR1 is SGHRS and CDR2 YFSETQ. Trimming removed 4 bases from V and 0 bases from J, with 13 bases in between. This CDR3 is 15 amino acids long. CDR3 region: CASSEAGGPNYGYTF. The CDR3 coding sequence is TGCGCCAGCAGCGAGGCGGGGGGTCCTAACTATGGCTACACCTTC.

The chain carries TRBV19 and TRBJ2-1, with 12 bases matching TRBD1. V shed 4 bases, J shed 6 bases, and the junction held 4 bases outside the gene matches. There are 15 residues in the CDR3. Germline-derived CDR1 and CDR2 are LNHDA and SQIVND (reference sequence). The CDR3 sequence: CASSKGQGAFNEQFF. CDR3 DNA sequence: TGTGCCAGTAGTAAGGGACAGGGGGCGTTCAATGAGCAGTTCTTC.

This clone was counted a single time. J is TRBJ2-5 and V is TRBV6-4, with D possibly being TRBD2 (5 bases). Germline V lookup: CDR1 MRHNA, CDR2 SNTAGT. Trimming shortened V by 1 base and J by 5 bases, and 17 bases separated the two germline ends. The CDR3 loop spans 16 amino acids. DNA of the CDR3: TGTGCCAGCAGTGACTGCGGGCCGCTCCCACGGGAGACCCAGTACTTC. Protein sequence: CASSDCGPLPRETQYF.

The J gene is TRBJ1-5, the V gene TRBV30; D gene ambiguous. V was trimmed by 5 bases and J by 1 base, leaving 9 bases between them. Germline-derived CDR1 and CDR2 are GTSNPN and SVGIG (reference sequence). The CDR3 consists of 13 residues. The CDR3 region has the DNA TGTGCCTGGTCCACAGAGAGCAATCAGCCCCAGCATTTT. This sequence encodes CAWSTESNQPQHF. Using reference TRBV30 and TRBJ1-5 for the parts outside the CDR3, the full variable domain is SQTIHQWPATLVQPVGSPLSLECTVEGTSNPNLYWYRQAAGRGLQLLFYSVGIGQISSEVPQNLSASRPQDRQFILSSKKLLLSDSGFYLCAWSTESNQPQHFGDGTRLSIL.

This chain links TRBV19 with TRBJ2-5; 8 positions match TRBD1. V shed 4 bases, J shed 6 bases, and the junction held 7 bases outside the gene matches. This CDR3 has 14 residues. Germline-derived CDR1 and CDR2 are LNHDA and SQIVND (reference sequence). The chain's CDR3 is CASSTTGGSKTQYF. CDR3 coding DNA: TGTGCCAGTAGTACAACAGGGGGGTCAAAGACCCAGTACTTC.

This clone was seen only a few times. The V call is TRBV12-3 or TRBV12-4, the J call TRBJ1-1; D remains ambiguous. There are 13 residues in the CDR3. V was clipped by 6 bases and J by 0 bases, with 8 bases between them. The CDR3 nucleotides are TGTGCCAGCAGCAGTACAATGAACACTGAAGCTTTCTTT. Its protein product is CASSSTMNTEAFF.

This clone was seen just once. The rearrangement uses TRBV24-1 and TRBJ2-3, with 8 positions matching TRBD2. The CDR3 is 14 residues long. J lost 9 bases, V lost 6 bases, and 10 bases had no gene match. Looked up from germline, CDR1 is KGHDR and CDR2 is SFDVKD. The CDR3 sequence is CATSSLSGGGTQYF. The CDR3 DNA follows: TGTGCCACCAGTTCACTCAGCGGGGGAGGGACGCAGTATTTT.

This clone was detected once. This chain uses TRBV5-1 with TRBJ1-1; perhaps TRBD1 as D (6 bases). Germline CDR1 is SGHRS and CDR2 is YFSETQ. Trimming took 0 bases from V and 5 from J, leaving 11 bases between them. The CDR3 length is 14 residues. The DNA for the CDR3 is TGCGCCAGCAGCTTGGTACAGGGAAGGACTGAAGCTTTCTTT. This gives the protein CASSLVQGRTEAFF.

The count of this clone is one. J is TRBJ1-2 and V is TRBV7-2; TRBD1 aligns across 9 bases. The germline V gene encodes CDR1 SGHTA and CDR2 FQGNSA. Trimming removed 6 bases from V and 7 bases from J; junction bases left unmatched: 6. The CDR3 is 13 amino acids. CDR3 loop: CASRTGTGFGYTF. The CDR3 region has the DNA TGTGCCAGCAGGACCGGGACAGGGTTTGGCTACACCTTC.

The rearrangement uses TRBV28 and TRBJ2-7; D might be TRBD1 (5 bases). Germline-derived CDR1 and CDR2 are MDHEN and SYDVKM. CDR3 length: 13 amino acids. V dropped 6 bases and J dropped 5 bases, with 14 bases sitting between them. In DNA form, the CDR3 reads TGTGCCAGCAGCAAATCAGGGATCGACGAGCAGTACGTC. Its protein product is CASSKSGIDEQYV.